Here is one T cell receptor (beta chain) with its context. What it binds is not known. This specimen comes from a study of cytomegalovirus exposure and HLA in healthy donors. Study at large: A previous analysis identified 95 million to 120 million unique TCR beta sequences derived from some 170 million T cells. A preliminary data release comprised 91 million or so unique TCRs obtained from HLA-typed donors. Study outcomes and limitations: Within an earlier analysis, most TCR beta V segments proved productive either about 90% or about 30% of the time.

PCR amplification relied on 60 Vbeta primers (plus 13 Jbeta primers). The protocol was immunoSEQ multiplex PCR, while the TCRdb copy is restricted to in-frame clones and leaves out a portion. Counted here are under 200,000 clones, approximately 81% occurring once; the ten biggest clones make up more than 1.5%. The germline gives CDR1 SNHLY, CDR2 FYNNEI. The CDR3 contains 16 residues. The ends were cut back, 3 bases at V and 0 bases at J, with 14 bases in the middle. This clonotype was obtained from a man aged 18 to 30 in good health and CMV-seronegative. The sample taken for sequencing was PBMCs. V is TRBV2 and J is TRBJ1-1; D may be TRBD1 (5 bases). The CDR3, as DNA: TGTGCCAGCAGTGATCAAGGGGTCATTTTGAACACTGAAGCTTTCTTT. It yields the protein CASSDQGVILNTEAFF. The variable domain in full, completed from reference TRBV2 and TRBJ1-1, reads EPEVTQTPSHQVTQMGQEVILRCVPISNHLYFYWYRQILGQKVEFLVSFYNNEISEKSEIFDDQFSVERPDGSNFTLKIRSTKLEDSAMYFCASSDQGVILNTEAFFGQGTRLTVV.